This entry features one TCR beta chain sequence. The data originate from a study of patients and donors after allogeneic stem cell transplantation. From the RT-PCR reads, TCRdb called clonotypes with MiXCR, one entry per CDR3 protein. This table holds about 230,000 distinct CDR3 sequences, 13% to 15% found once. Germline CDR1 and CDR2: MNHNS and SASEGT. V gave up 6 bases and J gave up 7 bases; unmatched junction bases: 13. This CDR3 comprises 18 residues. The V gene is TRBV6-1, the J gene TRBJ2-2; 14 bases are a match to TRBD2. Sequencing input: blood, either unsorted or a sorted T cell fraction (not recorded which). This clonotype originated in a human donor who was either an allogeneic HSCT recipient or a stem cell or donor lymphocyte infusion donor (not recorded which). It is not recorded whose cells these are; they may come from a transplant donor. The CDR3: CASSRGLAGGRGGGELFF. CDR3 in DNA: TGTGCCAGCAGCCGAGGACTAGCGGGAGGTCGAGGAGGCGGGGAGCTGTTTTTT.